This TCR beta chain was obtained from a study of cytomegalovirus exposure and HLA in healthy donors. Note on this clone: The antigen is undetermined.

The study's findings and limits: Diagnosis of cytomegalovirus status made by the classifier reportedly showed high specificity and sensitivity.

PCR used 60 Vbeta primers and 13 Jbeta primers. Produced via immunoSEQ multiplex PCR; TCRdb's table is partial and in-frame only. This sample's table has about 210,000 clones. The trim removed 2 bases at V and 2 bases at J, leaving 9 bases unmatched. The CDR3 loop spans 16 amino acids. The germline gives CDR1 SGDLS, CDR2 YYNGEE. The chain recombines TRBV9 with TRBJ2-5; TRBD1 matches 7 bases. Sequenced: PBMCs. The clonotype comes from a woman aged 25 to 39 in good health and CMV-seropositive. CDR3 coding DNA: TGTGCCAGCAGCGTCACACCGGGACAGTCACAAGAGACCCAGTACTTC. Translating it yields CASSVTPGQSQETQYF.